This TCR beta chain is from a study of blood T cell repertoires in COVID-19. V was clipped by 3 bases and J by 0 bases, with 11 bases between them. The CDR3 has 15 amino acids. The germline gives CDR1 SGHAT, CDR2 FQNNGV. Participants were aged roughly 18 to 89 years from approximately 23 US areas. Authors' methods: Amplified reference gene primers provided the basis for estimating nucleated cell counts. Sequencing used immunoSEQ multiplex PCR; TCRdb keeps in-frame clones, though not all of them. D and trimming come from the DNA, and the V and J calls and clone size come from that table. This sample has hundreds of thousands of clones, with roughly 89% found just once.

The clonotype originates from a woman aged 25 to 39 with acute COVID-19. Source material: PBMCs or T cells enriched from blood (not recorded which). The rearrangement joins TRBV11-2 to TRBJ1-2; D is perhaps TRBD1 (5 bases). The CDR3 sequence is CASSLGGRPNYGYTF. CDR3 sequence (DNA): TGTGCCAGCAGCTTGGGGGGACGGCCTAACTATGGCTACACCTTC.